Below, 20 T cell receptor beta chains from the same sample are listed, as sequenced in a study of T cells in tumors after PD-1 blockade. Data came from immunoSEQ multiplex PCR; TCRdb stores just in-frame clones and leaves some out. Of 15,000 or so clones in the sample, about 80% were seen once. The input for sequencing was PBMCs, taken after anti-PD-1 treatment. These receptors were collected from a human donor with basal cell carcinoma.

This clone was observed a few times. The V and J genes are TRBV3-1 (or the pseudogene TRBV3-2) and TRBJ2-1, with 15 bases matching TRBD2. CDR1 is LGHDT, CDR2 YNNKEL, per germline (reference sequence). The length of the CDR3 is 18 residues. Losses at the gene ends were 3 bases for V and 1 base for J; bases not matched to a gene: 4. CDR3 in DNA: TGTGCCAGCAGCCAGGGACTAGCGGGAGGCCTTTCCTACAATGAGCAGTTCTTC. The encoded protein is CASSQGLAGGLSYNEQFF.

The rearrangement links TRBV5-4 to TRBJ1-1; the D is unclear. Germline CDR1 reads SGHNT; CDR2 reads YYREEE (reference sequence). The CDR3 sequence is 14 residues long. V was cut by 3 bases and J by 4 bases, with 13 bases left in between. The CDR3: CASSSKPMATEAFF. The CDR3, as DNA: TGTGCCAGCAGCTCCAAACCAATGGCCACTGAAGCTTTCTTT.

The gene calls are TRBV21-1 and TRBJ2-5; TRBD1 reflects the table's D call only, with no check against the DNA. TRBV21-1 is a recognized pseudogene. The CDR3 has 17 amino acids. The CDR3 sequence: CASSKTVGDRGKETQYF. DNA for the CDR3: TGTGCCAGCAGCAAAACGGTGGGGGACAGGGGCAAAGAGACCCAGTACTTC.

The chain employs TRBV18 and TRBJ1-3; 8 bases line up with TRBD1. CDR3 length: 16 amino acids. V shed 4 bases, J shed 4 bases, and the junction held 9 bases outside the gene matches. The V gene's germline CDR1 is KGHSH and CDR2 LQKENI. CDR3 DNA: TGTGCCAGCTCACGATCAGGACAGGGTTCCGGAAACACCATATATTTT. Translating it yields CASSRSGQGSGNTIYF.

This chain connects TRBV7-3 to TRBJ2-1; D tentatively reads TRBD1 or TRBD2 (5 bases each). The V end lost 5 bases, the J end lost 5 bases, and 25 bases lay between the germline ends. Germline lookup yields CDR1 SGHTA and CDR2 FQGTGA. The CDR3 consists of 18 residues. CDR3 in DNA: TGTGCCAGCAGCGCACAAGGGACCAAAAATCCCCCACACAATGAGCAGTTCTTC. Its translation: CASSAQGTKNPPHNEQFF.

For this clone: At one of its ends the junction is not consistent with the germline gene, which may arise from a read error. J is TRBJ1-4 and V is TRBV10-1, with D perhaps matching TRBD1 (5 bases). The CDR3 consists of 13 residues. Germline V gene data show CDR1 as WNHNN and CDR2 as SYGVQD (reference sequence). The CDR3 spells CASSDRWGGKTVF. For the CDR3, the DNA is TGCGCCAGCAGTGACAGGTGGGGGGGAAAAACTGTTTTT.

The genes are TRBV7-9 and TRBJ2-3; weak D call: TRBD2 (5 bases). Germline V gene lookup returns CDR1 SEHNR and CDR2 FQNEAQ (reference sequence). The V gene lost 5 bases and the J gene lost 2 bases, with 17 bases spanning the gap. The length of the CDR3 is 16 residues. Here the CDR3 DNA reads TGTGCCAGCAGCGAGACTCAATTGGGAGTCACAGATACGCAGTATTTT. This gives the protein CASSETQLGVTDTQYF.

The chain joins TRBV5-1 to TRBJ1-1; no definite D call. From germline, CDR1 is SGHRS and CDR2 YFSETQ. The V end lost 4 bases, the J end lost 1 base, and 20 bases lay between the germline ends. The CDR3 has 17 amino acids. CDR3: CASSPFPSSSENTEAFF. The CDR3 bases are TGCGCCAGCAGCCCGTTCCCTTCCTCTTCCGAGAACACTGAAGCTTTCTTT.

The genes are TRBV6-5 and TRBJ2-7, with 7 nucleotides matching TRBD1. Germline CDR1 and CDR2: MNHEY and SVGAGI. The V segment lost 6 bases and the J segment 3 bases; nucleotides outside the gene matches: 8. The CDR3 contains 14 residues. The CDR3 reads CASRSTGEVYEQYF. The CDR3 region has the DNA TGTGCCAGCAGATCAACAGGGGAAGTCTACGAGCAGTACTTC.

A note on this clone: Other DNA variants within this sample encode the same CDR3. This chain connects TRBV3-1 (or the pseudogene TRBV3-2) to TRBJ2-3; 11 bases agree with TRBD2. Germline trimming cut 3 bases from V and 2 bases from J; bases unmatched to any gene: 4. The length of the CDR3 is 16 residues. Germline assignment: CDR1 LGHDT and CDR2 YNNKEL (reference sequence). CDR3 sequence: CASSQEGLAATDTQYF. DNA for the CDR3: TGTGCCAGCAGCCAGGAGGGACTAGCGGCCACAGATACGCAGTATTTT.

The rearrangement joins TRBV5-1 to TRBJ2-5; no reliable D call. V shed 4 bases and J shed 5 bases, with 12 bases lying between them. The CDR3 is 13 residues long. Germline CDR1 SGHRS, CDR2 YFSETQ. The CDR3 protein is CASSTDSRETQYF. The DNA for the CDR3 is TGCGCCAGCAGCACCGACTCCAGGGAGACCCAGTACTTC.

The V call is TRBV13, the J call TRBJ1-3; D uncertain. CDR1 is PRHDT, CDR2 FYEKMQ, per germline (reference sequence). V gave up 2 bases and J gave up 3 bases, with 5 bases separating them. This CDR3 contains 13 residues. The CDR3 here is CASSLINGNTIYF. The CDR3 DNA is TGTGCCAGCAGCTTAATCAATGGAAACACCATATATTTT.

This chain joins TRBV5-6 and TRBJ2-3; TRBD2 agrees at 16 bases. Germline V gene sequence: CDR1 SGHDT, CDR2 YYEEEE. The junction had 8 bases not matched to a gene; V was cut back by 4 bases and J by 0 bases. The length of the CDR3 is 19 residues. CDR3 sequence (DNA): TGTGCCAGCAGCACTCCGGGACTAGCGGGGGGGGGCAGCACAGATACGCAGTATTTT. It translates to CASSTPGLAGGGSTDTQYF.

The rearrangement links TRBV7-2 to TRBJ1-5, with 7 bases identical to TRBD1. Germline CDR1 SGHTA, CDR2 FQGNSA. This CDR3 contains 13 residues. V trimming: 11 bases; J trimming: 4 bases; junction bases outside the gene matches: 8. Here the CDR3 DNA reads TGTGCCTCCAGCACAGGGGATAATCAGCCCCAGCATTTT. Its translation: CASSTGDNQPQHF.

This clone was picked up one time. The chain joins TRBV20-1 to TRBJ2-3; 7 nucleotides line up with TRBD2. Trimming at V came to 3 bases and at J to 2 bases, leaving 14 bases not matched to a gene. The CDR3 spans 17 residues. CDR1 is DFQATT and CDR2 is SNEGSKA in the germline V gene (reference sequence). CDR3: CSASPPDGGSFTDTQYF. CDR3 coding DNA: TGCAGTGCTAGTCCCCCGGACGGGGGGTCCTTCACAGATACGCAGTATTTT.

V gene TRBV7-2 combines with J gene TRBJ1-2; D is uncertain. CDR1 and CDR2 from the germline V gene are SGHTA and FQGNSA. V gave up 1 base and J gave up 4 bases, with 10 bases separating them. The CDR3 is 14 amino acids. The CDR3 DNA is TGTGCCAGCAGCTTAGTAAAGGGAACCTATGGCTACACCTTC. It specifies CASSLVKGTYGYTF.

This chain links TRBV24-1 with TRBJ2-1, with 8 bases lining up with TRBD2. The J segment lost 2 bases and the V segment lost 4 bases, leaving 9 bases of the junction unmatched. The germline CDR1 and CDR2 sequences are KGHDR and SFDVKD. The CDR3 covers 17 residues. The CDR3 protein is CATSDRTTSAAYNEQFF. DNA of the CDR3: TGTGCCACCAGTGACCGAACGACTAGCGCGGCCTACAATGAGCAGTTCTTC.

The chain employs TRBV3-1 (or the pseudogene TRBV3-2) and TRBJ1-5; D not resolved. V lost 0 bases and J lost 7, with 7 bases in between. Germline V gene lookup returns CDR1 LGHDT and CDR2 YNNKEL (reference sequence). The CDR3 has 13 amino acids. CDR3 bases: TGTGCCAGCAGCCAAGATCGGGGACAGCCCCAGCATTTT. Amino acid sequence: CASSQDRGQPQHF.

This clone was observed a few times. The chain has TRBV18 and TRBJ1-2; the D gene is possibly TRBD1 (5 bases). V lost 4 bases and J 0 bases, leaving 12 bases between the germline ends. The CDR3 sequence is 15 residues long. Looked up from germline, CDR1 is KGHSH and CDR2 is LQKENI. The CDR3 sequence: CASSLSTEANYGYTF. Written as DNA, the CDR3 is TGTGCCAGCTCACTCTCGACAGAAGCTAACTATGGCTACACCTTC.

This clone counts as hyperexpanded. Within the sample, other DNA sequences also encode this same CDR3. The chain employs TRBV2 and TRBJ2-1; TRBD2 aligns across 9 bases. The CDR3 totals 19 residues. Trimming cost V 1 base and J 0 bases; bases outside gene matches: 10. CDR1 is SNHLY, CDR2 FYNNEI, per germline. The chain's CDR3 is CASSEGWAREGSSYNEQFF. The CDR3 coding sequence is TGTGCCAGCAGTGAAGGGTGGGCGCGGGAGGGGAGCTCCTACAATGAGCAGTTCTTC.